The 18 T cell receptor beta chains listed next were all sequenced from one sample in a study of T cells in Graves' hyperthyroidism and ophthalmopathy. Amplification of TCR beta CDR3 regions used RNA as the template. The TCR CDR3 first-round RT-PCR relied on the HTBI primer set. Via MiXCR, TCRdb re-called the multiplex PCR reads, giving one row per CDR3 protein. The sample yields over 500,000 distinct CDR3 sequences, 15% to 20% seen once. Sequencing was carried out using blood. These receptors originate from a young woman with Graves' ophthalmopathy.

This chain links TRBV5-1 with TRBJ2-1, with 10 bases that match TRBD2. The CDR3 is 14 amino acids. Trimming took 3 bases from V and 9 from J; bases not matched to a gene: 6. Germline CDR1 reads SGHRS; CDR2 reads YFSETQ. This CDR3 is CASSSTSGPGEQFF. The DNA of the CDR3 is TGCGCCAGCAGCTCGACTAGCGGGCCTGGTGAGCAGTTCTTC.

This clonotype occurred many times. This chain joins TRBV28 and TRBJ1-1, with no clear D. Germline V CDR1 and CDR2: MDHEN, SYDVKM. Trimming cost V 2 bases and J 4 bases, with 5 bases left between them. The CDR3 totals 12 residues. DNA for the CDR3: TGTGCCAGCAGTTTAAGGAGCACTGAAGCTTTCTTT. This translates into CASSLRSTEAFF.

The V gene is TRBV10-3, the J gene TRBJ1-6, with unresolved D. Germline V gene data show CDR1 as ENHRY and CDR2 as SYGVKD. The ends were cut back, 3 bases at V and 7 bases at J, with 10 bases in the middle. This CDR3 is built from 14 residues. The CDR3 is CAISDGQSNSPLHF. CDR3 coding DNA: TGTGCCATCAGTGATGGTCAGTCAAATTCACCCCTCCACTTT.

This clonotype was observed at least ten times. The genes are TRBV28 and TRBJ2-1, with 8 nucleotides matching TRBD2. The CDR3 covers 13 residues. Germline V gene lookup returns CDR1 MDHEN and CDR2 SYDVKM. V lost 6 bases and J lost 13; bases outside the gene matches: 11. CDR3 loop: CASSPGREVLQFF. CDR3 DNA: TGTGCCAGCAGCCCCGGGAGGGAGGTGTTACAGTTCTTC. The variable domain in full, completed from reference TRBV28 and TRBJ2-1, reads DVKVTQSSRYLVKRTGEKVFLECVQDMDHENMFWYRQDPGLGLRLIYFSYDVKMKEKGDIPEGYSVSREKKERFSLILESASTNQTSMYLCASSPGREVLQFFGPGTRLTVL.

Worth noting for this clonotype: Given a much more abundant clone one base away, this may be a read error. The chain recombines TRBV28 with TRBJ1-4; D is perhaps TRBD1 (5 bases). Germline values: CDR1 MDHEN, CDR2 SYDVKM. V was cut by 10 bases and J by 4 bases, with 16 bases left in between. This CDR3 has 14 residues. In DNA form, the CDR3 reads TGTGCCATCAATTCCGGGACCCATAATGAAAAACTGTTTTTT. It yields the protein CAINSGTHNEKLFF.

The sample holds a few counts of this clonotype. This chain uses TRBV27 with TRBJ2-7, with 7 bases fitting TRBD2. In germline, CDR1 is MNHEY, CDR2 SMNVEV (reference sequence). With V trimmed by 2 bases and J by 3 bases, 4 bases remained unmatched. CDR3 length: 14 residues. The CDR3 here is CASSLGGGDYEQYF. Here the CDR3 DNA reads TGTGCCAGCAGTTTAGGGGGAGGGGACTACGAGCAGTACTTC.

The genes are TRBV9 and TRBJ2-7; 11 nucleotides agree with TRBD2. The CDR3 extends over 15 amino acids. The J segment lost 5 bases and the V segment lost 6 bases, leaving 10 bases of the junction unmatched. Germline CDR1 and CDR2: SGDLS and YYNGEE. The CDR3 reads CASTTSGSAANEQYF. The DNA of the CDR3 is TGTGCCAGCACTACTAGCGGGAGCGCGGCTAACGAGCAGTACTTC.

This clonotype was counted ten times or more. The gene calls are TRBV5-4 and TRBJ2-5; D call uncertain. The CDR3 loop spans 14 amino acids. V lost 0 bases and J 5 bases, leaving 11 bases between the germline ends. Per the germline V gene, CDR1 is SGHNT and CDR2 is YYREEE (reference sequence). The CDR3 DNA reads TGTGCCAGCAGCTTGGAGGGATTTGCGGAGACCCAGTACTTC. Protein sequence: CASSLEGFAETQYF.

The chain couples TRBV7-9 to TRBJ2-1; 10 nucleotides line up with TRBD1. The germline V gene encodes CDR1 SEHNR and CDR2 FQNEAQ (reference sequence). Trimming removed 4 bases from V and 0 bases from J; junction bases left unmatched: 0. CDR3 size: 15 residues. CDR3 protein: CASSWDRGSYNEQFF. The CDR3 DNA is TGTGCCAGCAGCTGGGACAGGGGCTCCTACAATGAGCAGTTCTTC.

This clonotype was recorded many times. The chain employs TRBV29-1 and TRBJ1-1; D is ambiguous. Trimming left V 4 bases short and J 5 bases short, with 14 bases between. The CDR3 consists of 13 residues. Germline loops: CDR1 SQVTM, CDR2 ANQGSEA. CDR3: CSVGTPLGTEAFF. The CDR3, as DNA: TGCAGCGTTGGGACCCCCCTAGGGACTGAAGCTTTCTTT.

This clonotype was observed at least ten times. The CDR3 sequence: CASSTTSGTPIDEQFF. As DNA, the CDR3 is TGTGCCAGCAGCACGACTTCCGGGACACCAATCGATGAGCAGTTCTTC. This chain connects TRBV7-3 to TRBJ2-1; perhaps TRBD1 as D (6 bases). V lost 5 bases to trimming and J lost 8 bases, with 22 bases between them. Germline CDR1 SGHTA, CDR2 FQGTGA. The CDR3 is 16 residues long. The whole variable domain, filled in from reference TRBV7-3 and TRBJ2-1, reads GAGVSQTPSNKVTEKGKYVELRCDPISGHTALYWYRQSLGQGPEFLIYFQGTGAADDSGLPNDRFFAVRPEGSVSTLKIQRTERGDSAVYLCASSTTSGTPIDEQFFGPGTRLTVL.

This clonotype was seen a few times. The chain employs TRBV4-3 and TRBJ2-1; 7 positions match TRBD2. The CDR3 consists of 16 residues. Germline V CDR1 and CDR2: LGHNA, YSLEER. J gave up 6 bases and V 3 bases, and 11 bases lay outside the gene matches. CDR3 region: CASSQEWSGTSNEQFF. The CDR3 bases are TGCGCCAGCAGCCAGGAATGGAGCGGGACCTCCAATGAGCAGTTCTTC.

Ten or more counts support this clonotype. V is TRBV12-3 or TRBV12-4 and J is TRBJ2-3, with TRBD2 matching over 12 bases. The CDR3 is 15 amino acids. Trimming removed 6 bases from V and 6 bases from J; junction bases left unmatched: 7. The CDR3 loop reads CASSQTSGSDDTQYF. The CDR3 region has the DNA TGTGCCAGCAGCCAGACTAGCGGGAGTGATGATACGCAGTATTTT.

In its sample, this clonotype was seen a few times. V gene TRBV24-1 combines with J gene TRBJ2-2; 7 bases agree with TRBD1. Trimming removed 1 base from V and 6 bases from J; junction bases left unmatched: 10. Germline V gene lookup returns CDR1 KGHDR and CDR2 SFDVKD. The CDR3 spans 17 residues. This CDR3 reads CATSDFDRVGSAGELFF. The CDR3 coding sequence is TGTGCCACCAGTGATTTCGACAGGGTAGGCTCGGCCGGGGAGCTGTTTTTT.

CDR3 loop: CASSYFGSYEQYF. The CDR3 DNA reads TGTGCCAGCAGTTACTTCGGCAGCTACGAGCAGTACTTC. The chain couples TRBV6-5 to TRBJ2-7; D gene unclear. Germline V gene data show CDR1 as MNHEY and CDR2 as SVGAGI. V was cut by 1 base and J by 3 bases, with 7 bases left in between. CDR3 size: 13 residues.

This clonotype was recorded at least ten times. The chain links TRBV20-1 to TRBJ2-1; a weak D match, TRBD2 (7 bases). The germline gives CDR1 DFQATT, CDR2 SNEGSKA (reference sequence). Between the trimmed V and J ends, which lost 2 bases and 2 bases, there was a span of 10 bases. There are 14 residues in the CDR3. CDR3 residues: CSARRGAPYNEQFF. CDR3 bases: TGCAGTGCTAGACGGGGGGCTCCCTACAATGAGCAGTTCTTC.

The sample holds many counts of this clonotype. The V call is TRBV11-2, the J call TRBJ2-3; TRBD1 aligns across 9 bases. Losses at the gene ends were 2 bases for V and 2 bases for J; bases not matched to a gene: 8. Germline-derived CDR1 and CDR2 are SGHAT and FQNNGV. This CDR3 is 17 amino acids long. The CDR3 bases are TGTGCCAGCAGCTTACGTCCGGACAGGGGATTCACAGATACGCAGTATTTT. This gives the protein CASSLRPDRGFTDTQYF.

Only a few counts were recorded for this clonotype. The chain carries TRBV6-2 or TRBV6-3 and TRBJ2-1; 12 bases are shared with TRBD2. Germline CDR1 MNHEY, CDR2 SVGEGT. The J segment lost 4 bases and the V segment lost 5 bases, leaving 0 bases of the junction unmatched. The length of the CDR3 is 14 residues. The CDR3 spells CASSTSGRYNEQFF. CDR3 coding DNA: TGTGCCAGCAGTACTAGCGGGAGGTACAATGAGCAGTTCTTC.